Listed here is a single TCR beta chain. After removal of 6 bases from V and 2 bases from J, the junction contained 7 bases not matched to a gene. This CDR3 comprises 14 residues. Germline CDR1 and CDR2: LNHDA and SQIVND (reference sequence). This record comes from a study of T cell changes during pregnancy in multiple sclerosis. Measured with immunoSEQ multiplex PCR; TCRdb has only the in-frame clones, and not every one. In the table there are about 44,000 clones, roughly 90% of which are singletons. The receptor's source is a female donor with multiple sclerosis, enrolled in a pregnancy study. The chain links TRBV19 to TRBJ2-7; 7 positions agree with TRBD1. The specimen comprised CD4+ T cells from peripheral blood mononuclear cells, sampled in the first trimester of pregnancy. DNA for the CDR3: TGTGCCAGTAGACCGACAGGGACAACCTACGAGCAGTACTTC. It codes for CASRPTGTTYEQYF.